Reported below is one T cell receptor (beta chain). V lost 7 bases to trimming and J lost 8 bases, with 20 bases between them. Germline V gives CDR1 MNHNS, CDR2 SASEGT. The CDR3 sequence is 15 residues long. Some clones are missing from TCRdb's copy, which holds only in-frame ones; the method was immunoSEQ multiplex PCR. The data hold approximately 52,000 clones, with 86% observed a single time. This sample stems from a study of technical replicates of blood from a handful of donors. Specimen: PBMCs. This receptor was identified in a human donor in good health. Some clones in this sample may be carry-over from other donors' samples. The chain couples TRBV6-1 to TRBJ1-4, with no clear D. This CDR3 reads CASNHKREELEKLFF. The CDR3 DNA sequence: TGTGCCAGCAACCACAAGAGGGAGGAGTTGGAAAAACTGTTTTTT.